Presented here are 13 T cell receptor beta chains from one specimen sequenced in a study of cytomegalovirus exposure and HLA in healthy donors. In the PCR, 60 Vbeta and 13 Jbeta primers were used. Method: immunoSEQ multiplex PCR; TCRdb's copy keeps in-frame clones and lacks some. There are about 170,000 clones in the sample; about 80% occur only once, and less than 2.5% lies in the top ten. Sequenced input: PBMCs. The receptors shown here come from a woman aged 45-59 years in good health and CMV-seronegative.

This clone was seen just once. The chain carries TRBV27 and TRBJ2-3, with D maybe TRBD1 (6 bases). Germline CDR1 and CDR2: MNHEY and SMNVEV (reference sequence). V was pared by 4 bases and J by 2 bases, with 10 bases between. There are 14 residues in the CDR3. The DNA of the CDR3 is TGTGCCAGCAGTTACCCAGGGGTCACAGATACGCAGTATTTT. Its protein product is CASSYPGVTDTQYF.

This clone was observed a single time. The chain couples TRBV4-1 to TRBJ2-1; 8 positions match TRBD2. The V segment lost 4 bases and the J segment 10 bases; nucleotides outside the gene matches: 9. This CDR3 has 14 residues. From germline, CDR1 is MGHRA and CDR2 YSYEKL. Written as DNA, the CDR3 is TGCGCCAGCAGCCCCGGGGGGGGCCTCCCCGAGCAGTTCTTC. It is translated as CASSPGGGLPEQFF.

This clone was picked up one time. This sequence joins TRBV28 and TRBJ2-7; 7 bases are shared with TRBD1. CDR1 is MDHEN and CDR2 is SYDVKM in the germline V gene. V trimming: 5 bases; J trimming: 3 bases; junction bases outside the gene matches: 7. This CDR3 is 14 amino acids long. CDR3 in DNA: TGTGCCAGCAGTAACACGGGACAGTACTACGAGCAGTACTTC. As protein: CASSNTGQYYEQYF.

The chain joins TRBV7-9 to TRBJ2-7; 10 nucleotides agree with TRBD1. CDR1 is SEHNR and CDR2 is FQNEAQ in the germline V gene (reference sequence). There are 14 residues in the CDR3. Unmatched junction bases numbered 5, after V lost 3 bases and J lost 6 bases. The CDR3 region is CASSFGQGVGEQYF. CDR3 nucleotide sequence: TGTGCCAGCAGCTTTGGACAGGGGGTAGGCGAGCAGTACTTC. Supplemented by reference TRBV7-9 and TRBJ2-7, the full variable domain reads DTGVSQNPRHKITKRGQNVTFRCDPISEHNRLYWYRQTLGQGPEFLTYFQNEAQLEKSRLLSDRFSAERPKGSFSTLEIQRTEQGDSAMYLCASSFGQGVGEQYFGPGTRLTVT.

This clone came up a few times. The rearrangement uses TRBV28 and TRBJ2-3; D gene uncertain. The CDR3 length is 15 residues. V lost 3 bases, J lost 4 bases, and 14 bases lay in between. Germline V gene lookup returns CDR1 MDHEN and CDR2 SYDVKM. The CDR3 sequence: CASSFKSFIADTQYF. CDR3 in DNA: TGTGCCAGCAGTTTTAAGAGTTTTATCGCAGATACGCAGTATTTT.

The rearrangement joins TRBV14 to TRBJ1-3; a possible D gene is TRBD1 (5 bases). V was trimmed by 4 bases and J by 1 base, leaving 11 bases between them. This CDR3 region has 15 residues. Germline V gene sequence: CDR1 SGHDN, CDR2 FVKESK. Here the CDR3 reads CASSPLRGSGNTIYF. In nucleotides, the CDR3 is TGTGCCAGCAGCCCCCTTCGGGGGTCTGGAAACACCATATATTTT.

Concerning this clone: At one boundary the junction diverges from the germline segment, which might be a read error. The sample holds other DNA sequences that translate to the same CDR3. The genes are TRBV11-2 and TRBJ2-6; D gene uncertain. CDR1 SGHAT and CDR2 FQNNGV come from the germline V gene. The CDR3 extends over 15 amino acids. The CDR3 DNA follows: TGCGCCAGCAGCTTAGGGCCTTCTGGGGCCAACGTCCTGACTTTC. It translates to CASSLGPSGANVLTF.

This rearrangement joins TRBV5-1 to TRBJ2-6; 15 bases line up with TRBD2. Per germline, CDR1 SGHRS and CDR2 YFSETQ. The CDR3 runs to 19 residues. Trimming cost V 4 bases and J 2 bases; bases outside gene matches: 7. CDR3 bases: TGCGCCAGCAGCGGGGGACTAGCGGGAGGAGCGGCTGGGGCCAACGTCCTGACTTTC. Translated: CASSGGLAGGAAGANVLTF.

CDR3 DNA sequence: TGTGCCAGCAGTGAATGGGGCAGGAGGGAGTTCTTC. Residues: CASSEWGRREFF. The chain combines TRBV25-1 with TRBJ2-1; possibly TRBD2 for D (6 bases). Germline CDR1 reads MGHDK; CDR2 reads SYGVNS. V lost 1 base, J lost 14 bases, and 12 bases lay in between. The CDR3 runs 12 residues.

For this clone: One end of the junction does not line up with germline, which may come from a read error. The chain combines TRBV7-6 with TRBJ1-5; maybe TRBD1 (5 bases). CDR1 SGHVS and CDR2 FNYEAQ come from the germline V gene. This CDR3 comprises 15 residues. CDR3 amino acids: CASSLAGGGNQPQHF. The CDR3 coding sequence is TGTGCCAGCAGCCTAGCCGGGGGGGGCAATCAGCCCCAGCATTTT.

The chain employs TRBV6-6 and TRBJ1-5, with 10 bases lining up with TRBD1. Losses at the gene ends were 7 bases for V and 5 bases for J; bases not matched to a gene: 8. The length of the CDR3 is 15 residues. Germline V lookup: CDR1 MNHNY, CDR2 SVGAGI (reference sequence). The CDR3 protein is CASTGGQGMYQPQHF. CDR3 DNA: TGTGCCAGCACCGGGGGACAGGGGATGTATCAGCCCCAGCATTTT.

This rearrangement joins TRBV28 to TRBJ1-3; possible D gene TRBD1, 5 bases. V dropped 2 bases and J dropped 1 base, with 27 bases sitting between them. The CDR3 sequence is 21 residues long. Germline assignment: CDR1 MDHEN and CDR2 SYDVKM. CDR3: CASSLVVGGGSLVKSGNTIYF. CDR3 DNA: TGTGCCAGCAGTTTAGTCGTTGGGGGAGGTTCCCTCGTTAAATCTGGAAACACCATATATTTT.

The chain carries TRBV28 and TRBJ1-1; perhaps TRBD1 as D (5 bases). V was pared by 3 bases and J by 5 bases, with 13 bases between. The CDR3 is 14 amino acids. Germline-derived CDR1 and CDR2 are MDHEN and SYDVKM. The CDR3 loop is CASSFPGSRTEAFF. CDR3 DNA: TGTGCCAGCAGTTTCCCAGGGTCCCGAACTGAAGCTTTCTTT.